Sequencing of this T cell receptor (beta chain) was carried out in a study of cytomegalovirus exposure and HLA in healthy donors. Here immunoSEQ multiplex PCR was the method, and the copy in TCRdb shows in-frame clones only, minus some. Seen here are about 140,000 clones, about 80% observed once, and the top ten hold 25% to 30%. CDR1 LNHDA and CDR2 SQIVND come from the germline V gene (reference sequence). There are 13 residues in the CDR3. The V gene lost 0 bases and the J gene lost 6 bases, with 8 bases spanning the gap. V gene TRBV19 combines with J gene TRBJ1-2, with D possibly being TRBD1 (5 bases). The sequenced material came from PBMCs. The TCR was taken from a man between 25 and 39 years old in good health and CMV-seropositive. The CDR3 here is CASSIDRGDGYTF. The DNA of the CDR3 is TGTGCCAGTAGTATAGATCGGGGGGATGGCTACACCTTC.